These T cell receptor beta chains were read from a single sample in a study of shared clonotypes between healthy human individuals. Sequencing used immunoSEQ multiplex PCR; TCRdb keeps in-frame clones, though not all of them. The table has 2.5 million or so clones, about 92% seen once; the top ten hold more than 0.12%. Sequenced material: naive CD4+ T cells sorted from blood. The receptors were sampled from a man between 18 and 29 years old in good health. CDR3s include the opening cysteine and the closing phenylalanine or tryptophan. Fields, in order: J gene, clone size, V gene, D gene, CDR3 DNA, CDR3 protein. D genes are given only for firm matches. Clone sizes are given selectively: once, few, many, or a class where the clone is expanded.

TRBJ1-6,-,TRBV5-1,-,TGCGCCAGCAGCTTGGATGGGGGTAACAATTCACCCCTCCACTTT,CASSLDGGNNSPLHF
TRBJ2-2,-,TRBV2,TRBD2,TGTGCCAGCAGTGAAGAGGTAGCGGGAGCCCTCGGGGAGCTGTTTTTT,CASSEEVAGALGELFF
TRBJ1-2,-,TRBV11-2,TRBD1,TGTGCCAGCATTCCTAGGGGTACAGGGGGCCAGGGATATGGCTACACCTTC,CASIPRGTGGQGYGYTF
TRBJ2-7,-,TRBV7-6,-,TGTGCCAGCACCCCTGGCGGCGAGCAGTACTTC,CASTPGGEQYF
TRBJ2-1,-,TRBV11-2,TRBD2,TGTGCCAGCACCCTGGGACTAGCGGGTAACTACAATGAGCAGTTCTTC,CASTLGLAGNYNEQFF
TRBJ2-2,once,TRBV4-1,-,TGCGCCAGCAGCCTACAGGGTCTGAAGCTTGACGGGGAGCTGTTTTTT,CASSLQGLKLDGELFF
TRBJ2-7,-,TRBV9,TRBD2,TGTGCCAGCAGCGTAGAAGGGCTAGCGGGAGAATACGAGCAGTACTTC,CASSVEGLAGEYEQYF
TRBJ1-5,-,TRBV5-4,TRBD1,TGTGCCAGCAGCTTGGAGGACAGGGGAGATCAGCCCCAGCATTTT,CASSLEDRGDQPQHF
TRBJ1-1,-,TRBV5-1,TRBD1,TGCGCCAGCAGGGGACAGGGGTACACTGAAGCTTTCTTT,CASRGQGYTEAFF
TRBJ2-5,-,TRBV30,-,TGTGCCTGGAGTCTAGGGCCGGAGACCCAGTACTTC,CAWSLGPETQYF
TRBJ1-1,-,TRBV6-5,TRBD1,TGTGCCAGCAGTTACGGACAGGGAGAAGCTTTCTTT,CASSYGQGEAFF
TRBJ2-3,-,TRBV7-9,TRBD2,TGTGCCAGCAACCCTAGCGGAGGCACAGATACGCAGTATTTT,CASNPSGGTDTQYF
TRBJ2-7,-,TRBV5-1,-,TGCGCCAGCAGCTTCGGGTCCTCTTCGGTTTACGAGCAGTACTTC,CASSFGSSSVYEQYF
TRBJ2-6,-,TRBV6-5,-,TGTGCCAGCAGTTACAGACAGACCTCTGGGGCCAACGTCCTGACTTTC,CASSYRQTSGANVLTF
TRBJ1-2,-,TRBV19,-,TGTGCCAGTAGTATAGATGAACAGATCTATGGCTACACCTTC,CASSIDEQIYGYTF
TRBJ1-2,-,TRBV5-6,-,TGTGCCAGCAGCCTCGGGGTTAACTATGGCTACACCTTC,CASSLGVNYGYTF
TRBJ2-7,-,TRBV27,TRBD1,TGTGCCAGCAGTTTACAGGGGGCCTACGAGCAGTACTTC,CASSLQGAYEQYF
TRBJ1-2,-,TRBV10-2,TRBD1,TGCGCCAGCAGTCCCGGGACAGGGCACTATGGCTACACCTTC,CASSPGTGHYGYTF
TRBJ1-1,-,TRBV19,-,TGTGCCAGTAGTTCCCTAGACCTGGGTAACACTGAAGCTTTCTTT,CASSSLDLGNTEAFF
TRBJ2-7,-,TRBV28,TRBD1,TGTGCCAGCAGTACCGACAGGGGCCGTACCTACGAGCAGTACTTC,CASSTDRGRTYEQYF
TRBJ1-2,-,TRBV7-9,-,TGTGCCAGCAGCCCCAGCCGGGACATCAGCTACACCTTC,CASSPSRDISYTF
TRBJ2-1,-,TRBV6-5,TRBD2,TGTGCCAGCAGTTACTCCGGACTAGCGGGAGGGAATGAGCAGTTCTTC,CASSYSGLAGGNEQFF
TRBJ2-7,-,TRBV6-1,-,TGTGCCAGCAGAGTCGAAAGAATGGGAGAGCAGTACTTC,CASRVERMGEQYF
TRBJ1-4,-,TRBV29-1,TRBD1,TGCAGCGTCCCAGACGGCCCAGGGGGGGATGAAAAACTGTTTTTT,CSVPDGPGGDEKLFF
TRBJ2-4,-,TRBV7-6,-,TGTGCCAGCAGCTTAGGCGAGGGGCTGGGGGCCAAAAACATTCAGTACTTC,CASSLGEGLGAKNIQYF
TRBJ2-3,-,TRBV9,TRBD2,TGTGCCAGCAGCGTAAGGCTAGCGGGGGGTAGCACAGATACGCAGTATTTT,CASSVRLAGGSTDTQYF
TRBJ2-3,-,TRBV19,TRBD2,TGTGCCAGCCTCTCTCTAGCGGGATTCACAGATACGCAGTATTTT,CASLSLAGFTDTQYF
TRBJ1-2,-,TRBV30,TRBD1,TGTGCCTGGAGTGTGGGGACAGCCTTCTACACCTTC,CAWSVGTAFYTF
TRBJ2-7,-,TRBV6-6,-,TGTGCCAGCAGTTACTCAGGCACCGAAGTCGAGCAGTACTTC,CASSYSGTEVEQYF
TRBJ2-1,-,TRBV5-3,-,TGTGCCAGAAGTCTCCCTAGCTGCGTAAGCTCCTACAATGAGCAGTTCTTC,CARSLPSCVSSYNEQFF
TRBJ1-3,-,TRBV5-1,-,TGCGCCAGCAGCTTGGATCCCAGCTCTGGAAACACCATATATTTT,CASSLDPSSGNTIYF
TRBJ2-3,-,TRBV7-9,TRBD2,TGTGCCAGCAGCCGATGGGGGGAGGGCACGCAGTATTTT,CASSRWGEGTQYF
TRBJ2-3,-,TRBV7-2,-,TGTGCCAGCAGCTTAGACAGGGTAACAGATACGCAGTATTTT,CASSLDRVTDTQYF
TRBJ1-5,-,TRBV6-5,-,TGTGCCAGCAGTTATCGGGCCTTTTCCCCTAATCAGCCCCAGCATTTT,CASSYRAFSPNQPQHF
TRBJ1-1,-,TRBV11-3,TRBD1,TGTGCCAGCAGCCTAGACAGGGCTGAAGCTTTCTTT,CASSLDRAEAFF
TRBJ1-1,-,TRBV7-9,-,TGTGCCAGCAGCTTATCAGGGTTGAACACTGAAGCTTTCTTT,CASSLSGLNTEAFF
TRBJ1-3,-,TRBV5-6,-,TGTGCCAGCAGCTCCGGGCCCGCTCCCGGAAACACCATATATTTT,CASSSGPAPGNTIYF
TRBJ2-7,-,TRBV6-5,TRBD1,TGTGCCAGCAGACAGGGGGCGGCGTACGAGCAGTACTTC,CASRQGAAYEQYF
TRBJ1-6,once,TRBV19,-,TGTGCCAGTACATATACGCCTAATAATTCACCCCTCCACTTT,CASTYTPNNSPLHF
TRBJ2-1,once,TRBV7-2,TRBD2,TGTGCCAGCAGCTCCAACTGGGGCGGGAGTAACTATGAGCAGTTCTTC,CASSSNWGGSNYEQFF
TRBJ2-2,-,TRBV10-1,-,TGCGCCAGCAGTGTCATTGGCACCGGGGAGCTGTTTTTT,CASSVIGTGELFF
TRBJ2-3,-,TRBV28,-,TGTGCCAGCAGTTTTGGGCGACTAGGCCCGGGGGATACGCAGTATTTT,CASSFGRLGPGDTQYF